One sample yielded the 11 T cell receptor beta chains listed below, sequenced in a study of T cell clonality in common variable immunodeficiency. The data were produced by immunoSEQ multiplex PCR, yet TCRdb's version contains in-frame clones alone and is incomplete. The specimen has about 52,000 clones, none found just once. Sequencing was performed on peripheral blood mononuclear cells. The source is a person between 18 and 70 years old in good health.

Many counts were recorded for this clone. The read ends 3 residues shy of where the CDR3 ends; the end is completed using the germline J gene. The gene calls are TRBV7-8 and TRBJ2-7, with TRBD2 matching over 10 bases. Germline-derived CDR1 and CDR2 are SGHVS and FQNEAQ. V trimming: 1 base; J trimming: 2 bases; junction bases outside the gene matches: 2. The CDR3 loop spans 15 amino acids. CDR3 sequence reads: CASSLVLAGAYEQYF. The CDR3 DNA, read in part, is TGTGCCAGCAGCTTAGTGCTAGCGGGAGCCTACGAG.

This clone was counted a few times. The read comes to an end 3 residues before the CDR3 does, leaving the germline J gene to fill in the end. V is TRBV2 and J is TRBJ1-1; 8 bases fit TRBD1. The length of the CDR3 is 14 residues. Germline V CDR1 and CDR2: SNHLY, FYNNEI. This chain's CDR3 is CASSLGSRGHAAFF. The DNA read from the CDR3 is TGTGCCAGCAGCTTGGGGTCCAGGGGGCACGCA.

This clone occurred many times. The read ends 3 residues early relative to the CDR3; the germline J gene fills the gap. The chain recombines TRBV6-2 or TRBV6-3 with TRBJ2-2; 7 bases fit TRBD1. V was clipped by 2 bases and J by 4 bases; unmatched bases: 7. The germline CDR1 and CDR2 sequences are MNHEY and SVGEGT. CDR3 size: 16 residues. This CDR3 reads CASSYAPGQSTGELFF. Incomplete CDR3 DNA: TGTGCCAGCAGTTACGCGCCGGGACAGAGCACCGGGGAG.

There are many counts of this clone. Read coverage stops 3 residues before the CDR3 terminus; the germline J gene supplies the remainder. The V gene is TRBV19, the J gene TRBJ1-2; perhaps TRBD1 as D (6 bases). V was shortened by 7 bases and J by 2 bases, with 14 bases between the two germline ends. Germline loops: CDR1 LNHDA, CDR2 SQIVND (reference sequence). CDR3 size: 14 residues. CDR3 residues: CASTPRQANYGYTF. CDR3 DNA (partial): TGTGCCAGTACTCCTCGACAGGCCAACTATGGC. The full variable domain, rest sourced from reference TRBV19 and TRBJ1-2, is DGGITQSPKYLFRKEGQNVTLSCEQNLNHDAMYWYRQDPGQGLRLIYYSQIVNDFQKGDIAEGYSVSREKKESFPLTVTSAQKNPTAFYLCASTPRQANYGYTFGSGTRLTVV.

This clone appeared a few times. The read stops 3 residues short of the end of the CDR3; the missing end is completed from the germline J gene. V usage is TRBV6-2 or TRBV6-3 and J usage is TRBJ2-7; TRBD1 is a possible D gene (5 bases). The CDR3 sequence is 14 residues long. V was shortened by 0 bases and J by 2 bases, with 8 bases between the two germline ends. Germline V gene lookup returns CDR1 MNHEY and CDR2 SVGEGT. The DNA read from the CDR3 is TGTGCCAGCAGTTACTCCGCAGGGACCTACGAG. Translating it yields CASSYSAGTYE. The whole CDR3 sequence is CASSYSAGTYEQYF.

This clone has just a few counts. The read terminates 3 residues before the CDR3 end, so the remaining end is supplied by the germline J gene. This chain uses TRBV7-9 with TRBJ2-1; D is perhaps TRBD2 (6 bases). The CDR3 covers 14 residues. V lost 6 bases and J 0 bases, leaving 9 bases between the germline ends. From germline, CDR1 is SEHNR and CDR2 FQNEAQ (reference sequence). CDR3 in amino acids: CASSVTSSYNEQFF. The DNA read from the CDR3 is TGTGCCAGCAGTGTGACTAGCTCCTACAATGAG.

This clone has at least ten counts. From the germline J gene comes the end of the CDR3, since the read stops 3 residues before it. The rearrangement joins TRBV7-9 to TRBJ1-3; D unclear. The length of the CDR3 is 15 residues. V was clipped by 1 base and J by 4 bases, with 11 bases between them. Germline values: CDR1 SEHNR, CDR2 FQNEAQ (reference sequence). The covered CDR3 bases are TGTGCCAGCAGCTTAGAGGGCTTTTCGGGAAACACC. Its translation is CASSLEGFSGNT. The whole CDR3 reads CASSLEGFSGNTIYF.

This clone showed up many times. Incomplete CDR3 DNA: TGTGCCAGCAGCGGACAGGGGGTGGTCGGGGAG. Its protein product is CASSGQGVVGE. From start to end, the CDR3 is CASSGQGVVGELFF. This chain connects TRBV9 to TRBJ2-2; 9 nucleotides align to TRBD1. The read finishes 3 residues shy of the CDR3 end, and the germline J gene is used to complete it. Germline V CDR1 and CDR2: SGDLS, YYNGEE. The CDR3 runs 14 residues. With 3 bases clipped from V and 7 bases from J, the junction kept 4 bases outside the gene matches.

In its sample, this clone was seen many times. The CDR3 end lies 3 residues beyond the end of the read and is filled in from the germline J gene. The rearrangement joins TRBV11-2 to TRBJ2-4; D is perhaps TRBD2 (5 bases). V shed 5 bases and J shed 8 bases, with 10 bases lying between them. Per germline, CDR1 SGHAT and CDR2 FQNNGV. The CDR3 has 12 residues. The CDR3 region is CASSPQRDIQYF. The covered CDR3 bases are TGTGCCAGCAGCCCGCAGAGGGACATT. Full variable domain (remainder filled in from reference TRBV11-2 and TRBJ2-4): EAGVAQSPRYKIIEKRQSVAFWCNPISGHATLYWYQQILGQGPKLLIQFQNNGVVDDSQLPKDRFSAERLKGVDSTLKIQPAKLEDSAVYLCASSPQRDIQYFGAGTRLSVL.

As concerns this clone: Read sequence stops 3 residues before the CDR3 end, and the germline J gene provides the missing end. This chain uses TRBV19 with TRBJ1-2; D might be TRBD1 (5 bases). Germline values: CDR1 LNHDA, CDR2 SQIVND (reference sequence). The CDR3 spans 14 residues. Incomplete CDR3 DNA: TGTGCCAGTAGTATACAGGGAAGCTCCTACGAC. It encodes CASSIQGSSYD. Given in full, the CDR3 is CASSIQGSSYDYTF.

Many counts were recorded for this clone. The observed sequence ends 3 residues before the CDR3 terminus, with the missing tail filled in from the germline J gene. The chain is built from TRBV5-1 and TRBJ1-2; tentative D call: TRBD1 (6 bases). Germline lookup yields CDR1 SGHRS and CDR2 YFSETQ. Trimming took off 4 bases at V and 7 bases at J, with 17 bases between the two ends. The CDR3 consists of 14 residues. CDR3 amino acids: CASSQIRGGSGYTF. The part of the CDR3 DNA that was read is TGCGCCAGCAGCCAGATCCGAGGGGGATCTGGC.